These 4 T cell receptor beta chains were sequenced from one sample in a study of early T cells in non-severe SARS-CoV-2 infection. TCRdb called the 5' RACE reads again in MiXCR, with one record for every CDR3 protein. The sample holds about 130,000 distinct CDR3 sequences, about 15% seen once. The sequenced sample was whole blood. These receptors were collected from an adult who was a healthcare worker with PCR-confirmed SARS-CoV-2 infection or an uninfected control (not recorded which).

The chain couples TRBV30 to TRBJ2-2; D unclear. The ends were cut back, 2 bases at V and 9 bases at J, with 7 bases in the middle. Germline CDR1 and CDR2: GTSNPN and SVGIG (reference sequence). There are 11 residues in the CDR3. The CDR3 nucleotides read TGTGCCTGGAGTAGTTATCGGGAGCTGTTTTTT. Residues: CAWSSYRELFF.

At least ten counts were recorded for this clonotype. The rearrangement joins TRBV20-1 to TRBJ2-3; 7 bases map to TRBD2. The length of the CDR3 is 17 residues. The germline V gene encodes CDR1 DFQATT and CDR2 SNEGSKA (reference sequence). Trimming took 3 bases from V and 2 from J; bases not matched to a gene: 14. The CDR3 DNA is TGCAGTGCTAGGGGCAACCTTCCGGGGAGGGACACAGATACGCAGTATTTT. It specifies CSARGNLPGRDTDTQYF.

The rearrangement links TRBV12-3 or TRBV12-4 to TRBJ2-7; D gene uncertain. V was shortened by 7 bases and J by 6 bases, with 16 bases between the two germline ends. The CDR3 is made up of 13 amino acids. The CDR3 region has the DNA TGTGCCAGCACGTGGGCGTCAACCGCCGAGCAGTACTTC. As protein: CASTWASTAEQYF.

This clonotype was detected only a few times. The chain carries TRBV24-1 and TRBJ2-7, with unresolved D. The CDR3 sequence is 13 residues long. Germline CDR1 reads KGHDR; CDR2 reads SFDVKD. The ends were cut back, 8 bases at V and 2 bases at J, with 12 bases in the middle. CDR3 in DNA: TGTGCCACCATTAAGGGCCGTCCCTACGAGCAGTACTTC. Translation gives CATIKGRPYEQYF.